This T cell receptor (beta chain) was observed in a study of cytomegalovirus exposure and HLA in healthy donors. PCR involved 60 Vbeta and 13 Jbeta primers. Methods used by the authors: Later work found 80 million to 85 million unique TCR beta chains, with about 10 million shared. This table comes from immunoSEQ multiplex PCR, and its TCRdb copy is limited to in-frame clones, with some not included. V and J calls and clone size are those listed in that table; D and trimming were worked out from the DNA. The data hold around 120,000 clones, with around 80% observed a single time. On this clone: Its antigen remains unidentified.

Notes on the study in general: Earlier analysis looked at TCR beta V segments, and most were productive about 87% or about 30% of the time.

This CDR3 comprises 14 residues. Looked up from germline, CDR1 is SGHTA and CDR2 is FQGNSA. This clonotype was obtained from a female donor in good health and CMV-seropositive. This chain links TRBV7-2 with TRBJ2-5; D is unresolved. Gene TRBJ2-7 matches the end of the DNA better, so the J call may be wrong. What was sequenced was PBMCs. In DNA, the CDR3 is TGTGCCAGCAGCTTTGAGCTACGCTACTACGAGCAGTACTTC. Translating it yields CASSFELRYYEQYF.